Here is one T cell receptor (beta chain) with its context. The sample comes from a study of blood T cell repertoires in COVID-19. Study-wide background: The United States, Italy and Spain were the sources of the acute and convalescent COVID-19 samples. Nucleic acid was either cDNA or gDNA, and it came from T cells, B-cell-depleted T cells, or PBMCs.

Germline assignment: CDR1 SGHRS and CDR2 YFSETQ. V dropped 4 bases and J dropped 5; count of bases not matched to a gene: 4. This CDR3 spans 14 amino acids. In the study's own analysis: Amplifying reference gene primers gave estimates of nucleated cell counts. The assay was immunoSEQ multiplex PCR, and TCRdb's table has in-frame clones only and misses some. From that table come the V and J calls and clone size; the DNA was used to work out D and trimming. In the table there are about 83,000 clones, approximately 85% of which are singletons. This TCR derives from a man aged 45 to 65 with active COVID-19. The V gene is TRBV5-1, the J gene TRBJ1-1, with 11 bases identical to TRBD1. The sample comprised peripheral blood. The CDR3: CASSPGTGGTEAFF. For the CDR3, the DNA is TGCGCCAGCAGCCCCGGGACAGGGGGTACTGAAGCTTTCTTT.